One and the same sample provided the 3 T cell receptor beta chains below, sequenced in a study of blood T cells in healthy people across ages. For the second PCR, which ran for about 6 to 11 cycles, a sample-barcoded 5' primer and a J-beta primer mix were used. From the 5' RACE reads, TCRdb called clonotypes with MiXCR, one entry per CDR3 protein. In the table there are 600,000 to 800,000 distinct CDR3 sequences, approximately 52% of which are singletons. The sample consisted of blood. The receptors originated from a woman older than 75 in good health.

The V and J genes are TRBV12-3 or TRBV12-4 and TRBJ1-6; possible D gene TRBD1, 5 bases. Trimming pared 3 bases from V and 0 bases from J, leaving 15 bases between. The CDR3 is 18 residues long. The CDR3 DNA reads TGTGCCAGCAGTTTGGGTCTCCGGGGCGGCTCCTATAATTCACCCCTCCACTTT. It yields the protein CASSLGLRGGSYNSPLHF.

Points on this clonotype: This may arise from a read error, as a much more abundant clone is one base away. The CDR3 nucleotides read TGTGCCAGCAGCGCGGGGATAGGACGGGTCCAGGCTGGGGCCAACGTCCTGACTTTC. This encodes CASSAGIGRVQAGANVLTF. The rearrangement joins TRBV9 to TRBJ2-6; D possibly corresponds to TRBD2 (5 bases). The CDR3 consists of 19 residues. The V end lost 3 bases, the J end lost 2 bases, and 21 bases lay between the germline ends. Germline CDR1 and CDR2: SGDLS and YYNGEE.

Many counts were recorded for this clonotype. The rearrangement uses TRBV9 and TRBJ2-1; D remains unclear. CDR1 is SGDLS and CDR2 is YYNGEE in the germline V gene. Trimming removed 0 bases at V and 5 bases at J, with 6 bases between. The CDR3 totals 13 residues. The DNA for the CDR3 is TGTGCCAGCAGCGTAGAGGGCCACAATGAGCAGTTCTTC. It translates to CASSVEGHNEQFF.